The next 26 T cell receptor beta chains were all read from a single sample in a study of blood T cell repertoires in COVID-19. Here immunoSEQ multiplex PCR was the method, and the copy in TCRdb shows in-frame clones only, minus some. This sample has about 270,000 clones, with around 86% found just once. Source material: PBMCs or T cells enriched from blood (not recorded which). Source of these receptors: a man younger than 30 who had recovered from COVID-19.

The rearrangement links TRBV7-8 to TRBJ1-2, with 8 bases lining up with TRBD1. Trimming cost V 4 bases and J 4 bases; bases outside gene matches: 2. This CDR3 contains 13 residues. The germline CDR1 and CDR2 sequences are SGHVS and FQNEAQ. CDR3 sequence reads: CASSSDRAYGYTF. The DNA of the CDR3 is TGTGCCAGCAGCTCGGACAGGGCCTATGGCTACACCTTC.

The chain has TRBV2 and TRBJ2-5; 12 bases are shared with TRBD2. Germline V gene data show CDR1 as SNHLY and CDR2 as FYNNEI. Trimming cost V 5 bases and J 5 bases; bases outside gene matches: 3. The CDR3 consists of 14 residues. The CDR3 protein is CASSPGTSGETQYF. The CDR3 DNA reads TGTGCCAGCAGTCCCGGGACTAGCGGGGAGACCCAGTACTTC. Looking up the rest from reference TRBV2 and TRBJ2-5 gives the full variable domain: EPEVTQTPSHQVTQMGQEVILRCVPISNHLYFYWYRQILGQKVEFLVSFYNNEISEKSEIFDDQFSVERPDGSNFTLKIRSTKLEDSAMYFCASSPGTSGETQYFGPGTRLLVL.

The chain recombines TRBV9 with TRBJ1-2; tentative D call: TRBD1 (5 bases). The V end lost 1 base, the J end lost 4 bases, and 20 bases lay between the germline ends. Germline CDR1 SGDLS, CDR2 YYNGEE. The CDR3 covers 17 residues. The DNA for the CDR3 is TGTGCCAGCAGCGTAACCCCGGGGAGGGGTAGTAGCTATGGCTACACCTTC. It yields the protein CASSVTPGRGSSYGYTF.

This chain connects TRBV4-1 to TRBJ1-1; TRBD1 aligns across 10 bases. The CDR3 covers 16 residues. Germline V lookup: CDR1 MGHRA, CDR2 YSYEKL. J gave up 4 bases and V 1 base, and 6 bases lay outside the gene matches. CDR3 coding DNA: TGCGCCAGCAGCCAAGTAGGACAGGGGGTTAGCACTGAAGCTTTCTTT. Protein sequence: CASSQVGQGVSTEAFF.

The rearrangement uses TRBV11-2 and TRBJ2-7, with a possible D match to TRBD2 (7 bases). Trimming took 3 bases from V and 5 from J, leaving 20 bases between them. CDR1 is SGHAT, CDR2 FQNNGV, per germline. The CDR3 spans 16 residues. CDR3 DNA sequence: TGTGCCAGCAGCTTTGCAGAAGCAAGGGGGGGCCACGAGCAGTACTTC. This codes for CASSFAEARGGHEQYF.

The J gene is TRBJ2-2, the V gene TRBV19; D perhaps matches TRBD2 (5 bases). This CDR3 is 14 amino acids long. The germline V gene has CDR1 LNHDA and CDR2 SQIVND (reference sequence). V was cut by 3 bases and J by 5 bases, with 10 bases left in between. The CDR3 DNA reads TGTGCCAGTAGTATCAGGTGGGAGACCGGGGAGCTGTTTTTT. Residues: CASSIRWETGELFF.

This clone was found once. V and J are TRBV27 and TRBJ1-2, with D possibly TRBD1 on 5 matching bases. V was pared by 6 bases and J by 4 bases, with 15 bases between. The CDR3 runs 14 residues. In germline, CDR1 is MNHEY, CDR2 SMNVEV (reference sequence). CDR3 region: CASRPQGFGYGYTF. The CDR3 bases are TGTGCCAGCAGACCTCAGGGATTCGGCTATGGCTACACCTTC.

CDR3 in amino acids: CASSSSWYGYGYTF. In DNA form, the CDR3 reads TGTGCCAGCAGCTCCTCGTGGTACGGCTATGGCTACACCTTC. The rearrangement links TRBV7-9 to TRBJ1-2; D remains ambiguous. Germline V gene sequence: CDR1 SEHNR, CDR2 FQNEAQ (reference sequence). Trimming stripped 4 bases from V and 4 bases from J, with 13 bases between. The CDR3 totals 14 residues. Combining the CDR3 with reference TRBV7-9 and TRBJ1-2 gives the whole variable domain DTGVSQNPRHKITKRGQNVTFRCDPISEHNRLYWYRQTLGQGPEFLTYFQNEAQLEKSRLLSDRFSAERPKGSFSTLEIQRTEQGDSAMYLCASSSSWYGYGYTFGSGTRLTVV.

In its sample, this clone was seen a few times. The rearrangement joins TRBV15 to TRBJ2-5; 12 bases agree with TRBD2. The germline V gene has CDR1 LNHNV and CDR2 YYDKDF (reference sequence). Trimming at V came to 4 bases and at J to 5 bases, leaving 5 bases not matched to a gene. This CDR3 is 15 amino acids long. The CDR3 spells CATSKTSGGGETQYF. The DNA for the CDR3 is TGTGCCACCAGCAAGACTAGCGGGGGCGGTGAGACCCAGTACTTC.

The genes are TRBV7-9 and TRBJ2-7, with a weak D call TRBD2 (5 bases). The CDR3 extends over 14 amino acids. V gave up 1 base and J gave up 7 bases, with 14 bases separating them. Germline V CDR1 and CDR2: SEHNR, FQNEAQ (reference sequence). The CDR3 here is CASSLDALAGEQYF. The CDR3 nucleotides read TGTGCCAGCAGCTTAGATGCCTTGGCGGGTGAGCAGTACTTC.

This sequence joins TRBV28 and TRBJ2-7; the match to TRBD1 covers 8 bases. The germline gives CDR1 MDHEN, CDR2 SYDVKM. The CDR3 loop spans 16 amino acids. V lost 2 bases to trimming and J lost 3 bases; unmatched junction nucleotides: 9. The chain's CDR3 is CASSLPASDRGYEQYF. The CDR3 DNA reads as TGTGCCAGCAGTTTACCCGCATCTGACAGGGGCTACGAGCAGTACTTC. Drawing the rest from reference TRBV28 and TRBJ2-7, the complete variable domain is DVKVTQSSRYLVKRTGEKVFLECVQDMDHENMFWYRQDPGLGLRLIYFSYDVKMKEKGDIPEGYSVSREKKERFSLILESASTNQTSMYLCASSLPASDRGYEQYFGPGTRLTVT.

J is TRBJ1-1 and V is TRBV6-5; tentative D call: TRBD1 (5 bases). V was pared by 2 bases and J by 2 bases, with 12 bases between. The CDR3 covers 15 residues. From germline, CDR1 is MNHEY and CDR2 SVGAGI. The CDR3 sequence is CASSYQGNSNTEAFF. The CDR3 nucleotides read TGTGCCAGCAGTTACCAGGGTAACTCCAACACTGAAGCTTTCTTT.

The rearrangement uses TRBV7-9 and TRBJ1-2, with D perhaps matching TRBD1 (6 bases). V dropped 2 bases and J dropped 4 bases, with 14 bases sitting between them. CDR3 size: 15 residues. Germline-derived CDR1 and CDR2 are SEHNR and FQNEAQ (reference sequence). The DNA of the CDR3 is TGTGCCAGCAGCTTAAAACAGGGAAGGAGCTATGGCTACACCTTC. This sequence encodes CASSLKQGRSYGYTF.

The chain joins TRBV27 to TRBJ1-5; the D gene is possibly TRBD1 (6 bases). Trimming left V 4 bases short and J 0 bases short, with 10 bases between. Looked up from germline, CDR1 is MNHEY and CDR2 is SMNVEV (reference sequence). The CDR3 length is 15 residues. The CDR3 spells CASSWGGHSNQPQHF. Written as DNA, the CDR3 is TGTGCCAGCAGTTGGGGGGGGCATAGCAATCAGCCCCAGCATTTT.

This clone was observed once. CDR3 nucleotides: TGTGCCAGCAGCTCTAGACAGGGGGCCACTGAAGCTTTCTTT. Its translation: CASSSRQGATEAFF. The chain combines TRBV5-4 with TRBJ1-1, with TRBD1 matching over 10 bases. This CDR3 is 14 amino acids long. Germline loops: CDR1 SGHNT, CDR2 YYREEE (reference sequence). V was clipped by 3 bases and J by 4 bases; unmatched bases: 3.

The V and J genes are TRBV6-2 or TRBV6-3 and TRBJ2-2, with D perhaps matching TRBD2 (7 bases). The germline CDR1 and CDR2 sequences are MNHEY and SVGEGT. CDR3 length: 16 amino acids. The V end lost 2 bases, the J end lost 0 bases, and 10 bases lay between the germline ends. Here the CDR3 DNA reads TGTGCCAGCAGTTACGGGGGGGCCTCGAACACCGGGGAGCTGTTTTTT. The encoded protein is CASSYGGASNTGELFF.

The CDR3 coding sequence is TGTGCCAGCAGTGATTCATGGGACAGGGGGTCCCAGGGCTACACCTTC. This encodes CASSDSWDRGSQGYTF. V is TRBV2 and J is TRBJ1-2; 11 bases align to TRBD1. The CDR3 covers 16 residues. The V gene end was trimmed by 3 bases and the J gene end by 8 bases; junction bases not matched to a gene: 11. CDR1 and CDR2 from the germline V gene are SNHLY and FYNNEI.

The CDR3 loop is CASSTKPGLAGSPSRWQFF. The CDR3 region has the DNA TGTGCCAGTAGTACTAAACCGGGACTAGCGGGATCCCCCTCTCGGTGGCAGTTCTTC. The V and J genes are TRBV19 and TRBJ2-1, with TRBD2 matching 13 bases. This CDR3 has 19 residues. The trim removed 4 bases at V and 12 bases at J, leaving 21 bases unmatched. Per germline, CDR1 LNHDA and CDR2 SQIVND (reference sequence).

This clone was observed a single time. The CDR3: CASSQGRTGPNYGYTF. The DNA of the CDR3 is TGTGCCAGCAGCCAAGGTCGCACCGGTCCTAACTATGGCTACACCTTC. The chain has TRBV3-1 (or the pseudogene TRBV3-2) and TRBJ1-2; no clear D gene. There are 16 residues in the CDR3. Per the germline V gene, CDR1 is LGHDT and CDR2 is YNNKEL (reference sequence). V was trimmed by 1 base and J by 0 bases, leaving 12 bases between them.

The chain's CDR3 is CASSLMAGHGYTF. The CDR3 coding sequence is TGTGCCAGCAGTTTAATGGCAGGGCATGGCTACACCTTC. This sequence joins TRBV27 and TRBJ1-2; tentative D call: TRBD1 (5 bases). The germline CDR1 and CDR2 sequences are MNHEY and SMNVEV (reference sequence). V was clipped by 2 bases and J by 6 bases, with 10 bases between them. This CDR3 is built from 13 residues.

V usage is TRBV27 and J usage is TRBJ2-7, with 7 bases fitting TRBD2. Germline V lookup: CDR1 MNHEY, CDR2 SMNVEV (reference sequence). J gave up 4 bases and V 3 bases, and 6 bases lay outside the gene matches. The CDR3 consists of 14 residues. The CDR3 sequence is CASSFRGEGYEQYF. The CDR3 DNA sequence: TGTGCCAGCAGTTTTCGGGGGGAAGGATACGAGCAGTACTTC.

The genes are TRBV7-2 and TRBJ1-3, with TRBD1 identical over 11 bases. Trimming at V came to 1 base and at J to 4 bases, leaving 6 bases not matched to a gene. This CDR3 region has 17 residues. Germline V gene data show CDR1 as SGHTA and CDR2 as FQGNSA. The CDR3 DNA sequence: TGTGCCAGCAGCTTAGAATTGGGACAGGGGGTCGGAAACACCATATATTTT. Its translation: CASSLELGQGVGNTIYF.

The chain recombines TRBV30 with TRBJ1-5, with a possible D match to TRBD1 (5 bases). Trimming took 0 bases from V and 7 from J, leaving 10 bases between them. CDR3 length: 13 amino acids. The germline gives CDR1 GTSNPN, CDR2 SVGIG (reference sequence). DNA of the CDR3: TGTGCCTGGAGTGTACAGGAGAGGCAGCCCCAGCATTTT. Encoded protein: CAWSVQERQPQHF. Together with reference TRBV30 and TRBJ1-5, the CDR3 gives the full variable domain: SQTIHQWPATLVQPVGSPLSLECTVEGTSNPNLYWYRQAAGRGLQLLFYSVGIGQISSEVPQNLSASRPQDRQFILSSKKLLLSDSGFYLCAWSVQERQPQHFGDGTRLSIL.

This chain uses TRBV27 with TRBJ2-1; 10 bases are a match to TRBD2. Trimming removed 5 bases from V and 3 bases from J; junction bases left unmatched: 10. The CDR3 extends over 17 amino acids. Germline CDR1 is MNHEY and CDR2 is SMNVEV (reference sequence). The CDR3 sequence: CASSTPYGTSDYNEQFF. The CDR3 nucleotides are TGTGCCAGCAGTACCCCTTACGGGACTAGCGACTACAATGAGCAGTTCTTC.

This chain joins TRBV15 and TRBJ1-1; D remains unclear. The CDR3 is 12 amino acids. Deletions cut 2 bases from V and 4 bases from J, with 5 bases between. From germline, CDR1 is LNHNV and CDR2 YYDKDF (reference sequence). The CDR3 region is CATSRLGTEAFF. The CDR3 DNA sequence: TGTGCCACCAGCAGACTCGGCACTGAAGCTTTCTTT.

The gene calls are TRBV4-1 and TRBJ2-7; 11 bases map to TRBD1. The length of the CDR3 is 15 residues. Losses at the gene ends were 5 bases for V and 1 base for J; bases not matched to a gene: 4. CDR1 and CDR2 (germline): MGHRA, YSYEKL. The DNA of the CDR3 is TGCGCCAGCAGCGGGACAGGGGGGGGTTCCTACGAGCAGTACTTC. This sequence encodes CASSGTGGGSYEQYF.